This record concerns one TCR beta chain sequence. The data are from a study of human T cells and chemical hapten exposure. Time point defined: healthy volunteer bleed at 2 weeks. RNA extraction used unfractionated whole blood as the source of total RNA. The library attached unique molecular identifiers to individual cDNA molecules. In the authors' workflow: From about 20,000 to 690,000 TCRs were found per sample, with a median of approximately 96,000. TCRdb analysed the RACE reads with MiXCR anew, one entry per CDR3 protein. The V and J calls and clone size are TCRdb's, not the authors'. This table holds about 45,000 distinct CDR3 sequences, 3.5% to 5% found once. Germline V gene lookup returns CDR1 GTSNPN and CDR2 SVGIG (reference sequence). This CDR3 comprises 14 residues. V lost 0 bases and J 0 bases, leaving 8 bases between the germline ends.

The chain uses TRBV30 and TRBJ1-1; D not resolved. This TCR came from a human donor in good health. Some clones in this sample may be carry-over from other donors' samples. The sequenced sample consisted of whole blood. The CDR3 DNA follows: TGTGCCTGGAGTGTCCTCACTTTGAACACTGAAGCTTTCTTT. Encoded protein: CAWSVLTLNTEAFF.